The 3 T cell receptor beta chains below were found in one sample sequenced in a study of Ad26.COV2.S vaccination and SARS-CoV-2 variants. Repertoires were generated with immunoSEQ multiplex PCR, while TCRdb's copy carries only in-frame clones and drops some. Of about 350,000 clones listed, 88% are singletons. The treatment here: 15 to 20 received Ad26.COV2.S at low or high dose, single or two shots; several received placebo; per-sample allocation not given. Repertoires come from day 63 after the first vaccine or placebo injection. The specimen comprised peripheral blood, sampled in a trial of Ad26.COV2.S vaccine versus placebo. Receptor source: a person aged 18 to 65 who received the Ad26.COV2.S COVID-19 vaccine or a placebo.

This clone has just one count. The chain carries TRBV29-1 and TRBJ2-2; D gene uncertain. Germline CDR1 is SQVTM and CDR2 is ANQGSEA. V was shortened by 6 bases and J by 4 bases, with 15 bases between the two germline ends. The CDR3 covers 14 residues. The CDR3 bases are TGCAGCGTCTACACCTTAAAGGGCACCGGGGAGCTGTTTTTT. Translating it yields CSVYTLKGTGELFF.

The chain couples TRBV6-5 to TRBJ2-2; D not resolved. The CDR3 sequence is 14 residues long. Germline V gene sequence: CDR1 MNHEY, CDR2 SVGAGI. Trimming stripped 7 bases from V and 7 bases from J, with 16 bases between. CDR3 residues: CASKLFGGDGELFF. DNA of the CDR3: TGTGCCAGCAAATTGTTCGGTGGGGACGGGGAGCTGTTTTTT.

The chain links TRBV3-1 (or the pseudogene TRBV3-2) to TRBJ2-3; 7 positions agree with TRBD2. The CDR3 has 17 amino acids. The ends lost 0 bases at V and 2 bases at J; junction bases unmatched: 8. Germline V gives CDR1 LGHDT, CDR2 YNNKEL (reference sequence). The CDR3, as DNA: TGTGCCAGCAGCCAAGAATTTAAGGGGAGGGTCACAGATACGCAGTATTTT. This codes for CASSQEFKGRVTDTQYF.